This T cell receptor (beta chain) was identified in a study of blood T cell repertoires in COVID-19. The wider study: Spain, Italy and the United States supplied samples that represented acute and convalescent COVID-19. Nucleic acid was either cDNA or gDNA, and it came from T cells, B-cell-depleted T cells, or PBMCs.

One Seattle source followed patients from active infection through their disease course. In the source study's methods: Reference gene primer amplification gave nucleated cell count estimates. Sequencing used immunoSEQ multiplex PCR; TCRdb keeps in-frame clones, though not all of them. From that table come the V and J calls and clone size; the DNA was used to work out D and trimming. Found here are about 500,000 clones, approximately 88% of them singletons; the top ten hold about 8.2%. The germline gives CDR1 LGHDT, CDR2 YNNKEL (reference sequence). Between the trimmed V and J ends, which lost 4 bases and 5 bases, there was a span of 11 bases. CDR3 size: 13 residues.

This chain links TRBV3-1 (or the pseudogene TRBV3-2) with TRBJ1-2; weak D call: TRBD1 (5 bases). Sequencing used peripheral blood. This clonotype was obtained from a woman in her forties or fifties with COVID-19, enrolled during active disease. CDR3 protein: CASSPRTLYGYTF. CDR3 bases: TGTGCCAGCAGCCCCCGGACACTTTATGGCTACACCTTC.